Described below is a single T cell receptor (beta chain) sequence and its context. TCRdb keeps only in-frame clones here, not all; method: immunoSEQ multiplex PCR. The sample records under 200,000 clones, approximately 90% being singletons. CDR3 length equals 13 residues. Deletions cut 1 base from V and 4 bases from J, with 6 bases between. The germline gives CDR1 KGHDR, CDR2 SFDVKD. This entry is derived from a study of T cell responses to AZD1222 COVID-19 vaccine. This chain uses TRBV24-1 with TRBJ1-2; D is undetermined. The TCR sequence derives from an adult who received the MenACWY meningococcal vaccine as a control. The sequences come from peripheral blood, collected 28 days after the second dose of the MenACWY control vaccine. CDR3 DNA: TGTGCCACCAGTGATTTCCGTGGCTATGGCTACACCTTC. Translating gives CATSDFRGYGYTF.